This T cell receptor beta chain came from a study of blood T cell repertoires in COVID-19. Study information: Both acute and convalescent COVID-19 samples were obtained from the United States, Italy and Spain. T cells, B-cell-depleted T cells, or PBMCs provided the cDNA or gDNA that served as material.

Per the study methods: It was from reference gene primer amplification that nucleated cell counts were estimated. Clones were sequenced by immunoSEQ multiplex PCR, and TCRdb holds only the in-frame ones, with some missing. The DNA gave D and trimming, while V, J and clone size come from that table. The repertoire holds around 250,000 clones, about 89% seen once, with 0.95% to 1.5% in the top ten. Participants were placed into cohorts based on the clinical history they reported. With 8 bases removed from V and 3 bases from J, the gap between germline ends came to 17 bases. Germline lookup yields CDR1 MNHEY and CDR2 SMNVEV (reference sequence). The CDR3 spans 15 residues.

Sequencing used PBMCs or T cells enriched from blood (not recorded which). The source is a human donor in a cohort exposed to, infected with or recovered from COVID-19 (not recorded which). The donor label of this sample is uncertain. This chain connects TRBV27 to TRBJ2-1, with a weak D call TRBD2 (7 bases). CDR3 nucleotide sequence: TGTGCCAGCGGACTCGGGGGGCACGGCTACAATGAGCAGTTCTTC. Residues: CASGLGGHGYNEQFF.